Included here is one TCR beta chain sequence, with context. Its specificity is not known. For the second PCR, which ran for about 6 to 11 cycles, a sample-barcoded 5' primer and a J-beta primer mix were used. TCRdb fed the 5' RACE reads into MiXCR, producing one record per CDR3 protein. The sample consists of about 930,000 distinct CDR3 sequences, 25% to 35% of them appearing once. The data are from a study of blood T cells in healthy people across ages. Study-wide background: Capture by template switching was about one barcoded beta molecule per two T cells. The study, taken as a whole, reports: Greater diversity and more naive CD4+ cells were seen in long-lived donors than in aged donors.

V lost 3 bases, J lost 0 bases, and 13 bases lay in between. In germline, CDR1 is SGDLS, CDR2 YYNGEE. The CDR3 contains 16 residues. These sequences were also reported in another study, on T cells of mothers and their children. That investigation notes: The donor cohort consisted of three healthy Caucasian mothers and their six children.

Input material: blood. The genes are TRBV9 and TRBJ1-3; D not resolved. The sequence came from a woman in her forties in good health. The CDR3 DNA follows: TGTGCCAGCAGCGCCCCCCTGGGCATCTCTGGAAACACCATATATTTT. It yields the protein CASSAPLGISGNTIYF.